Below are 18 T cell receptor beta chains sequenced from a single sample in a study of glioma-infiltrating T cells. Amplification of TCR alpha and beta CDR3 regions from RNA used iRepertoire nested multiplex PCR. MiXCR was run by TCRdb on the multiplex PCR reads, yielding one entry per CDR3 protein. The data hold 3,000 to 5,000 distinct CDR3 sequences, with around 92% observed a single time. The sample consisted of glioma tissue, nonneoplastic brain tissue, or PBMCs (not recorded which). All receptors derive from a human donor with low-grade glioma or glioblastoma, undergoing nonglioma brain surgery, or in good health (not recorded which).

On this clonotype itself: As an off-target read in a library built for alpha chains, this beta chain has a frequency of little significance. The chain carries TRBV5-8 and TRBJ2-3; no clear D gene. In germline, CDR1 is SGHTS, CDR2 YDEGEE. Trimming removed 9 bases from V and 0 bases from J, with 14 bases in between. This CDR3 has 14 amino acids. CDR3 sequence: CANSLRTSTDTQYF. Here the CDR3 DNA reads TGTGCCAACAGTCTCCGGACCAGCACAGATACGCAGTATTTT.

Notes on this clonotype: This beta chain is a stray read from a library made for alpha chains; its abundance is not meaningful. J is TRBJ2-1 and V is TRBV19, with D possibly TRBD2 on 5 matching bases. Deletions cut 8 bases from V and 1 base from J, with 9 bases between. Germline V gene lookup returns CDR1 LNHDA and CDR2 SQIVND (reference sequence). The CDR3 has 13 amino acids. DNA for the CDR3: TGTGCCAGTGGACCGGGGTCCTACAATGAGCAGTTCTTC. Encoded protein: CASGPGSYNEQFF.

Notes on this clonotype: In a library made to pick up alpha chains, this beta chain is a stray read with a size that means little. The chain combines TRBV20-1 with TRBJ1-6; 10 bases map to TRBD1. This CDR3 spans 14 amino acids. CDR1 and CDR2 (germline): DFQATT, SNEGSKA (reference sequence). V shed 1 base, J shed 8 bases, and the junction held 2 bases outside the gene matches. The DNA of the CDR3 is TGCAGTGCTAGAGGGGACAGGGGTGATTCACCCCTCCACTTT. Its protein is CSARGDRGDSPLHF.

Concerning this clonotype: The library was designed around alpha chains, so this beta chain is a stray read whose abundance carries little weight. The chain has TRBV20-1 and TRBJ2-3; D not certain. CDR1 is DFQATT, CDR2 SNEGSKA, per germline (reference sequence). V dropped 7 bases and J dropped 0 bases, with 17 bases sitting between them. The CDR3 runs 15 residues. The CDR3 sequence is CSVQKGGFSTDTQYF. Written as DNA, the CDR3 is TGCAGTGTTCAAAAGGGCGGCTTTAGCACAGATACGCAGTATTTT.

In the case of this clonotype: A library made for alpha chains picked up this beta chain off target, so its size means little. This chain joins TRBV6-2 or TRBV6-3 and TRBJ2-3; D assignment may be TRBD1 or TRBD2 (5 bases each). Germline V lookup: CDR1 MNHEY, CDR2 SVGEGT. The CDR3 runs to 14 residues. The ends were cut back, 5 bases at V and 2 bases at J, with 11 bases in the middle. CDR3 loop: CASSPRDLTDTQYF. The CDR3, as DNA: TGTGCCAGCAGTCCCCGGGACCTCACAGATACGCAGTATTTT.

Concerning this clonotype itself: Because the library targeted alpha chains, this beta chain is an off-target read whose size means little. This chain links TRBV6-1 with TRBJ1-1; D is unclear. Trimming removed 6 bases at V and 1 base at J, with 15 bases between. The CDR3 loop spans 15 amino acids. CDR1 is MNHNS and CDR2 is SASEGT in the germline V gene. The CDR3 sequence is CASSSPGRTNTEAFF. The CDR3 nucleotides are TGTGCCAGCAGCTCTCCCGGACGGACGAACACTGAAGCTTTCTTT.

To note about this clonotype: This beta chain slipped into a library made for alpha chains as a stray read, so its size is not meaningful. The chain uses TRBV24-1 and TRBJ1-2; maybe TRBD1 (5 bases). V was shortened by 3 bases and J by 7 bases, with 8 bases between the two germline ends. This CDR3 contains 12 residues. Germline V CDR1 and CDR2: KGHDR, SFDVKD. The CDR3, as DNA: TGTGCCACCAGTGATGCAGGGTTTGGCTACACCTTC. This gives the protein CATSDAGFGYTF.

As regards this clonotype: Because the library targeted alpha chains, this beta chain is an off-target read whose size means little. V gene TRBV10-3 combines with J gene TRBJ2-5; D is unresolved. The germline CDR1 and CDR2 sequences are ENHRY and SYGVKD. V was pared by 3 bases and J by 2 bases, with 7 bases between. The CDR3 runs 13 residues. The CDR3: CAISERQQETQYF. In DNA, the CDR3 is TGTGCCATCAGTGAAAGGCAGCAAGAGACCCAGTACTTC.

For this clonotype: In a library made to pick up alpha chains, this beta chain is a stray read with a size that means little. V is TRBV20-1 and J is TRBJ2-3; D gene uncertain. CDR1 and CDR2 from the germline V gene are DFQATT and SNEGSKA (reference sequence). The CDR3 sequence is 16 residues long. Deletions cut 0 bases from V and 2 bases from J, with 15 bases between. Here the CDR3 reads CSARDNHLEATDTQYF. CDR3 bases: TGCAGTGCTAGAGACAACCACCTTGAGGCCACAGATACGCAGTATTTT.

Worth noting for this clonotype: The library was built for alpha chains, so this beta chain is an off-target read and its size means little. CDR3 amino acids: CASSDDLARELFF. CDR3 DNA: TGTGCCAGCAGTGACGATCTAGCCAGGGAGCTGTTTTTT. The chain has TRBV6-2 or TRBV6-3 and TRBJ2-2, with D possibly being TRBD2 (5 bases). The germline V and J ends were trimmed by 5 bases and 9 bases, with 13 bases remaining between them. Looked up from germline, CDR1 is MNHEY and CDR2 is SVGEGT. The CDR3 spans 13 residues.

Worth noting for this clonotype: This beta chain lies outside the target of a library built for alpha chains; its clone size means little. V gene TRBV6-1 combines with J gene TRBJ1-5, with D possibly TRBD1 on 5 matching bases. Germline V lookup: CDR1 MNHNS, CDR2 SASEGT. V was clipped by 6 bases and J by 0 bases, with 12 bases between them. The CDR3 is made up of 15 amino acids. Here the CDR3 DNA reads TGTGCCAGCAGCCTACAGGCCCATAGCAATCAGCCCCAGCATTTT. Protein: CASSLQAHSNQPQHF.

Remarks on this clonotype: This beta chain slipped into a library made for alpha chains as a stray read, so its size is not meaningful. CDR3 sequence reads: CASSLESGAYEQYF. DNA of the CDR3: TGTGCCAGCAGCTTAGAAAGTGGGGCCTACGAGCAGTACTTC. This sequence joins TRBV6-5 and TRBJ2-7; D not certain. Trimming removed 6 bases from V and 2 bases from J, with 14 bases in between. Germline V gives CDR1 MNHEY, CDR2 SVGAGI. The CDR3 loop spans 14 amino acids.

For this clonotype: Little can be read into the size of this beta chain, an off-target read in a library designed for alpha chains. J is TRBJ1-1 and V is TRBV7-2, with D possibly being TRBD1 (5 bases). CDR1 SGHTA and CDR2 FQGNSA come from the germline V gene. V was clipped by 4 bases and J by 3 bases, with 9 bases between them. The CDR3 loop spans 13 amino acids. The CDR3 coding sequence is TGTGCCAGCAGCTCAGGGTGGGACACTGAAGCTTTCTTT. Protein product: CASSSGWDTEAFF.

As for this clonotype: The library was designed around alpha chains, so this beta chain is a stray read whose abundance carries little weight. The chain links TRBV6-6 to TRBJ1-1; 9 bases are a match to TRBD1. Germline V lookup: CDR1 MNHNY, CDR2 SVGAGI (reference sequence). With 3 bases clipped from V and 0 bases from J, the junction kept 8 bases outside the gene matches. There are 17 residues in the CDR3. The CDR3 loop is CASSYSTGGYLNTEAFF. In nucleotides, the CDR3 is TGTGCCAGCAGTTATTCCACAGGGGGCTACTTGAACACTGAAGCTTTCTTT.

Details on this clonotype: The CDR3 ends on some other residue instead of the conserved phenylalanine or tryptophan, so this is likely a read error. This beta chain represents an off-target read in a library built for alpha chains; its size is of limited meaning. The chain links TRBV6-5 to TRBJ1-5; no definite D call. The CDR3 extends over 14 amino acids. Trimming took 6 bases from V and 4 from J, leaving 13 bases between them. Germline values: CDR1 MNHEY, CDR2 SVGAGI. CDR3 residues: CASSSPQRNQPQHL. Written as DNA, the CDR3 is TGTGCCAGCAGCTCACCACAGAGGAATCAGCCCCAGCATCTT.

About this clonotype: The library was designed around alpha chains, so this beta chain is a stray read whose abundance carries little weight. The chain has TRBV20-1 and TRBJ2-1; 9 bases are shared with TRBD2. The CDR3 loop spans 16 amino acids. Germline-derived CDR1 and CDR2 are DFQATT and SNEGSKA (reference sequence). J gave up 5 bases and V 2 bases, and 10 bases lay outside the gene matches. CDR3 in DNA: TGCAGTGCTAGAAGGGCGACTAGCGGAACGAACAATGAGCAGTTCTTC. Its translation: CSARRATSGTNNEQFF.

Notes on this clonotype: Because this beta chain is a stray read in a library intended to capture alpha chains, its abundance should not be given much weight. The chain couples TRBV20-1 to TRBJ1-5, with D unresolved. Germline loops: CDR1 DFQATT, CDR2 SNEGSKA (reference sequence). V dropped 6 bases and J dropped 3 bases, with 12 bases sitting between them. The CDR3 contains 13 residues. The CDR3 DNA reads TGCAGTGCCCCGGGAGGGTACAATCAGCCCCAGCATTTT. It specifies CSAPGGYNQPQHF.

On this clonotype: The library was built for alpha chains, so this beta chain is an off-target read and its size means little. The chain is built from TRBV4-1 and TRBJ2-5; the D is unclear. This CDR3 spans 15 amino acids. Germline CDR1 is MGHRA and CDR2 is YSYEKL. V gave up 0 bases and J gave up 7 bases, with 15 bases separating them. This CDR3 reads CASSQDVGSGVTQYF. The CDR3 coding sequence is TGCGCCAGCAGCCAAGATGTCGGGTCCGGAGTGACCCAGTACTTC.